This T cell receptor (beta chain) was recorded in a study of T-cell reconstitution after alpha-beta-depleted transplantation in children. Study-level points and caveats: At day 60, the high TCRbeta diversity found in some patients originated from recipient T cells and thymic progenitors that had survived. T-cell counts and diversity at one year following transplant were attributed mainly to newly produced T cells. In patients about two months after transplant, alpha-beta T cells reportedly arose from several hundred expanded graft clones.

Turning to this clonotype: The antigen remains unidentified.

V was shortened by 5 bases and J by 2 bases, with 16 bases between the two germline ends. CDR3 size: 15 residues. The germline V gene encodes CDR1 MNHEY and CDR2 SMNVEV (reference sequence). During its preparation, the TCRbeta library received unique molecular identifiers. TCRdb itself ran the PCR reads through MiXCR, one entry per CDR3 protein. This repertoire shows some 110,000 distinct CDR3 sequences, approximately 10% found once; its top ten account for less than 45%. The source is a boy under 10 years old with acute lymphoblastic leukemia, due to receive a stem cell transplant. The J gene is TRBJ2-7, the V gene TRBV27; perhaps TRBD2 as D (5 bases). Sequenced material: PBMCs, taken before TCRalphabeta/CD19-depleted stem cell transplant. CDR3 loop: CASSRNPPGTYEQYF. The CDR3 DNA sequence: TGTGCCAGCAGTCGCAACCCCCCGGGAACCTACGAGCAGTACTTC.